Below, 14 T cell receptor beta chains from the same sample are listed, as sequenced in a study of a mutant IDH1 vaccine in newly diagnosed glioma. These TCRs are of unknown antigen specificity. Time point reported: week 47, end of study. Doses comprised 300 ug of mutant IDH1 20-mer peptide each, plus topical imiquimod. Libraries were prepared by immunoSEQ multiplex PCR; TCRdb keeps only in-frame clonotypes and omits some of them. The table includes tens of thousands of clones, about four fifths detected once. Source: PBMCs, taken from a glioma patient whose treatment included an IDH1 peptide vaccine. The receptors originated from a man aged 25-45 years with glioma.

This chain uses TRBV30 with TRBJ2-3, with D uncertain. This CDR3 has 12 residues. CDR1 is GTSNPN, CDR2 SVGIG, per germline (reference sequence). V was clipped by 6 bases and J by 3 bases, with 10 bases between them. The DNA of the CDR3 is TGTGCCTGCAATGACGCTACAGATACGCAGTATTTT. It codes for CACNDATDTQYF.

The chain has TRBV16 and TRBJ2-7; 9 positions agree with TRBD1. Germline trimming cut 2 bases from V and 5 bases from J; bases unmatched to any gene: 7. Germline CDR1 reads KGHSY; CDR2 reads FQNENV. This CDR3 has 15 residues. The CDR3 region is CASSQVGDRGNEQYF. CDR3 in DNA: TGTGCCAGCAGCCAAGTAGGTGACAGGGGGAACGAGCAGTACTTC.

The chain employs TRBV19 and TRBJ2-3, with no clear D. Germline lookup yields CDR1 LNHDA and CDR2 SQIVND (reference sequence). Trimming removed 9 bases from V and 4 bases from J, with 14 bases in between. This CDR3 contains 13 residues. CDR3 in DNA: TGTGCCAGCAGGTCACCGCATGCAGATACGCAGTATTTT. This gives the protein CASRSPHADTQYF.

About this clone: Sequence at one end of the junction differs from germline and may be a read error. The J gene is TRBJ2-7, the V gene TRBV29-1; no definite D call. The CDR3 extends over 13 amino acids. Germline lookup yields CDR1 SQVTM and CDR2 ANQGSEA. CDR3 region: CSVTDVLSYERYF. The DNA of the CDR3 is TGCAGCGTTACGGACGTACTGTCCTACGAGCGGTACTTC.

The chain carries TRBV28 and TRBJ1-6; D possibly corresponds to TRBD1 (6 bases). V gave up 2 bases and J gave up 9 bases, with 14 bases separating them. CDR1 is MDHEN, CDR2 SYDVKM, per germline. CDR3 length: 15 amino acids. The CDR3 loop is CASSLRGARGSPLHF. DNA for the CDR3: TGTGCCAGCAGTTTAAGGGGGGCGCGGGGTTCACCCCTCCACTTT.

This clone was seen more than once but under ten times. This chain uses TRBV29-1 with TRBJ1-1, with TRBD1 matching 11 bases. The CDR3 is 14 amino acids. With V trimmed by 7 bases and J by 0 bases, 4 bases remained unmatched. The germline V gene encodes CDR1 SQVTM and CDR2 ANQGSEA. The CDR3 region is CSALDRGLNTEAFF. CDR3 coding DNA: TGCAGCGCTTTGGACAGGGGGCTGAACACTGAAGCTTTCTTT.

In its sample, this clone was seen a few times. The chain has TRBV7-8 and TRBJ2-1, with 7 bases that match TRBD1. Trimming took 5 bases from V and 0 from J; bases not matched to a gene: 10. Germline V gene lookup returns CDR1 SGHVS and CDR2 FQNEAQ. The CDR3 length is 17 residues. CDR3 region: CASSLRGTALSYNEQFF. The CDR3 nucleotides read TGTGCCAGCAGCCTCAGAGGGACAGCGCTCTCCTACAATGAGCAGTTCTTC.

V is TRBV7-8 and J is TRBJ2-1, with a weak D call TRBD2 (5 bases). Looked up from germline, CDR1 is SGHVS and CDR2 is FQNEAQ. There are 15 residues in the CDR3. Deletions cut 5 bases from V and 0 bases from J, with 11 bases between. CDR3 coding DNA: TGTGCCAGCAGCCCCCCGGGATTCTCCTACAATGAGCAGTTCTTC. It encodes CASSPPGFSYNEQFF.

The rearrangement uses TRBV15 and TRBJ1-5; no firm D call. This CDR3 region has 16 residues. V lost 0 bases, J lost 4 bases, and 13 bases lay in between. CDR1 and CDR2 (germline): LNHNV, YYDKDF (reference sequence). CDR3 loop: CATSRDFDPANQPQHF. In nucleotides, the CDR3 is TGTGCCACCAGCAGAGATTTTGACCCTGCAAATCAGCCCCAGCATTTT.

The V and J genes are TRBV18 and TRBJ1-4; 10 positions match TRBD1. This CDR3 contains 16 residues. Germline CDR1 KGHSH, CDR2 LQKENI. Trimming took 4 bases from V and 2 from J; bases not matched to a gene: 4. The CDR3, as DNA: TGTGCCAGCTCACGAGGACAGGGGGGGACTAATGAAAAACTGTTTTTT. Amino acid sequence: CASSRGQGGTNEKLFF.

The CDR3, as DNA: TGTGCCAGCAGCTTGGCCATGGCCACCGGGGAGCTGTTTTTT. Its translation: CASSLAMATGELFF. V usage is TRBV5-4 and J usage is TRBJ2-2, with no clear D. The V gene lost 0 bases and the J gene lost 4 bases, with 7 bases spanning the gap. CDR3 length: 14 residues. Germline assignment: CDR1 SGHNT and CDR2 YYREEE (reference sequence).

The V gene is TRBV27, the J gene TRBJ2-7; D might be TRBD2 (6 bases). Germline-derived CDR1 and CDR2 are MNHEY and SMNVEV (reference sequence). CDR3 size: 15 residues. Between the trimmed V and J ends, which lost 4 bases and 5 bases, there was a span of 18 bases. CDR3 DNA: TGTGCCAGCAGTTCCGGGACTCCCTTGGGCAACGAGCAGTACTTC. This codes for CASSSGTPLGNEQYF.

The V call is TRBV11-3, the J call TRBJ2-1; TRBD1 matches at 7 bases. This CDR3 spans 19 amino acids. Unmatched junction bases numbered 16, after V lost 4 bases and J lost 1 base. Germline-derived CDR1 and CDR2 are SGHNT and YENEEA. The CDR3 sequence is CASSSQTLWGQSSYNEQFF. For the CDR3, the DNA is TGTGCCAGCAGCTCCCAGACCCTATGGGGACAGAGTTCCTACAATGAGCAGTTCTTC.

This clone was detected only a few times. This chain connects TRBV5-6 to TRBJ2-2, with a possible D match to TRBD2 (5 bases). The length of the CDR3 is 16 residues. The V gene's germline CDR1 is SGHDT and CDR2 YYEEEE. V lost 4 bases and J 3 bases, leaving 16 bases between the germline ends. CDR3 DNA sequence: TGTGCCAGCAGCCCGGCTGAGGGAAGGGACACCGGGGAGCTGTTTTTT. This translates into CASSPAEGRDTGELFF. The full variable domain, with the rest looked up from reference TRBV5-6 and TRBJ2-2, is DAGVTQSPTHLIKTRGQQVTLRCSPKSGHDTVSWYQQALGQGPQFIFQYYEEEERQRGNFPDRFSGHQFPNYSSELNVNALLLGDSALYLCASSPAEGRDTGELFFGEGSRLTVL.